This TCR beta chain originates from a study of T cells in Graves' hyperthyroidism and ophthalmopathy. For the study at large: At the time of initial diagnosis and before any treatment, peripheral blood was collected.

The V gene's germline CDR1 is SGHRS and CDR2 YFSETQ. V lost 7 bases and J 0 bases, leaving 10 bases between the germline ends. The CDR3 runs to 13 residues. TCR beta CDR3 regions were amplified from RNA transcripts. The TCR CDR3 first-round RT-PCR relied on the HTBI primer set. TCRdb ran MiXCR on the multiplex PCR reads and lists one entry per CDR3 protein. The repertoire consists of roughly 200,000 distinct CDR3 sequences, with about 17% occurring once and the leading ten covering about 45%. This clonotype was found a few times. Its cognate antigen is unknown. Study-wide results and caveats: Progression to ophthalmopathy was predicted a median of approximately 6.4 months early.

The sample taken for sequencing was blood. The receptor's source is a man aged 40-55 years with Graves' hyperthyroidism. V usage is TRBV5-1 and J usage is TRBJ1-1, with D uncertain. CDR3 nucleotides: TGCGCCAGCGGGATAGACATGAACACTGAAGCTTTCTTT. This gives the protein CASGIDMNTEAFF.